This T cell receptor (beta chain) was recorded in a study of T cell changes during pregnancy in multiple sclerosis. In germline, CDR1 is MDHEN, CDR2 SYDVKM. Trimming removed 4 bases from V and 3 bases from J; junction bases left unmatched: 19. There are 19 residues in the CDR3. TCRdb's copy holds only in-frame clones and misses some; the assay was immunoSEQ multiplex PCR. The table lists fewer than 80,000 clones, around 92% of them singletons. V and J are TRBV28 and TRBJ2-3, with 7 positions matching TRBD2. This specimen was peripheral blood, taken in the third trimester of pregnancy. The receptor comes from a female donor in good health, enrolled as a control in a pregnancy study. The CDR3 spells CASSSSGIPITGGTDTQYF. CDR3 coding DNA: TGTGCCAGCAGTTCATCAGGGATCCCTATCACGGGAGGAACAGATACGCAGTATTTT.